This TCR beta chain was sequenced for a study of post-analysis software for immune sequencing data. Study details: Several disease courses (relapsing-remitting, secondary progressive and progressive-relapsing) of multiple sclerosis were included. Study observations and caveats: Compared against controls, patients with multiple sclerosis displayed significantly lower normalized Chao1 diversity. Patients had higher frequencies than controls of roughly five TRBV segments, including TRBV5-6, TRBV5-1 and TRBV20-1. With F measure, samples from one preparation batch clustered together strongly.

This clonotype has only a few counts. The antigen is undetermined. Tagging with unique molecular identifiers was a feature of the TCR beta cDNA libraries. Each batch of about 0.95 to 10 million T cells produced 450,000 to 500,000 cDNA molecules. TCRdb independently ran MiXCR on the PCR reads; one entry per CDR3 protein. The data hold fewer than 600,000 distinct CDR3 sequences, with around 40% observed a single time. Germline V gene data show CDR1 as MNHEY and CDR2 as SVGEGT. The CDR3 has 14 amino acids. The V end was cut by 4 bases, the J end by 6 bases, with 15 bases between. Sequencing was performed on blood. This TCR was recovered from a girl aged 10 to 17 with multiple sclerosis. The rearrangement links TRBV6-2 or TRBV6-3 to TRBJ2-5; tentatively, D is TRBD1 or TRBD2 (6 bases each). CDR3 loop: CASSFSTGRQTQYF. CDR3 DNA: TGTGCCAGCAGTTTTAGCACAGGGAGGCAGACCCAGTACTTC.